The 12 T cell receptor beta chains reported below all come from one sample, sequenced in a study of blood T cell repertoires in COVID-19 (dated by TCRdb to 2018 to 2021). Libraries were made using the immunoSEQ multiplex PCR assay. Not all clones reach the TCRdb copy of this immuneACCESS table, which keeps in-frame sequences only. Checked studies attribute under half of the gap to unresolved V genes and leave the rest unexplained. This sample has about 30,000 clones in its table, and 80% to 90% of those were observed once. The top ten constitute roughly 26% of the sample. The specimen sequenced was peripheral blood. These receptor sequences come from a human donor in a cohort sampled during active COVID-19.

The rearrangement uses TRBV29-1 and TRBJ2-3; TRBD2 matches 7 bases. J lost 5 bases, V lost 1 base, and 6 bases had no gene match. From germline, CDR1 is SQVTM and CDR2 ANQGSEA. The CDR3 contains 14 residues. DNA for the CDR3: TGCAGCGTTGAAGGGGCGGGGGTGGTAGATACGCAGTATTTT. Translated, it gives CSVEGAGVVDTQYF.

The chain couples TRBV10-3 to TRBJ2-7; 9 bases fit TRBD1. The CDR3 totals 13 residues. The V gene's germline CDR1 is ENHRY and CDR2 SYGVKD. V gave up 7 bases and J gave up 3 bases; unmatched junction bases: 4. The CDR3 coding sequence is TGTGCCATCAACAGGGGGCTTAACTACGAGCAGTACTTC. Encoded protein: CAINRGLNYEQYF.

The chain uses TRBV6-5 and TRBJ1-1; no clear D. CDR3 size: 15 residues. The V gene's germline CDR1 is MNHEY and CDR2 SVGAGI. The V end was cut by 6 bases, the J end by 4 bases, with 18 bases between. The chain's CDR3 is CASSRGARGSTEAFF. The CDR3 nucleotides read TGTGCCAGCAGCCGAGGCGCGCGAGGAAGCACTGAAGCTTTCTTT.

V is TRBV25-1 and J is TRBJ2-1; 9 nucleotides align to TRBD2. The CDR3 extends over 16 amino acids. The trim removed 4 bases at V and 5 bases at J, leaving 9 bases unmatched. Germline values: CDR1 MGHDK, CDR2 SYGVNS. The CDR3 nucleotides read TGTGCCAGCAGTGGGGTAGGAGCGGGGGGTCACAATGAGCAGTTCTTC. Its protein product is CASSGVGAGGHNEQFF.

The V call is TRBV11-2, the J call TRBJ2-3, with 14 bases aligning to TRBD2. Trimming removed 2 bases from V and 5 bases from J; junction bases left unmatched: 6. Germline V gene lookup returns CDR1 SGHAT and CDR2 FQNNGV. This CDR3 spans 17 amino acids. The CDR3 region has the DNA TGTGCCAGCAGCTTACAGACTAGCGGGGGGGCCAAAGATACGCAGTATTTT. This gives the protein CASSLQTSGGAKDTQYF.

The chain is built from TRBV9 and TRBJ2-5; the match to TRBD1 covers 12 bases. The CDR3 loop spans 16 amino acids. Germline CDR1 is SGDLS and CDR2 is YYNGEE. Germline trimming cut 2 bases from V and 0 bases from J; bases unmatched to any gene: 2. CDR3 DNA: TGTGCCAGCAGCGTGGGGACAGGGGGCAACCAAGAGACCCAGTACTTC. Protein: CASSVGTGGNQETQYF.

The rearrangement links TRBV7-8 to TRBJ2-3; 7 bases fit TRBD1. The V and J ends lost 0 bases and 1 base, in that order; junction bases with no gene match: 10. This CDR3 comprises 18 residues. Germline CDR1 SGHVS, CDR2 FQNEAQ. The CDR3 is CASSLAWIGGWGTDTQYF. The CDR3 DNA is TGTGCCAGCAGCTTAGCGTGGATAGGGGGCTGGGGCACAGATACGCAGTATTTT.

The CDR3 DNA reads TGCGCCAGCAGCTTGGAAGCTAATGAGCAGTTCTTC. Amino acid sequence: CASSLEANEQFF. The gene calls are TRBV5-1 and TRBJ2-1; no reliable D call. The CDR3 runs to 12 residues. Germline V CDR1 and CDR2: SGHRS, YFSETQ. V was cut by 0 bases and J by 7 bases, with 5 bases left in between.

This clone was counted a single time. The chain is built from TRBV19 and TRBJ1-4, with a possible D match to TRBD1 (6 bases). The CDR3 is 14 residues long. Germline V lookup: CDR1 LNHDA, CDR2 SQIVND (reference sequence). The V end was cut by 7 bases, the J end by 4 bases, with 13 bases between. The CDR3 loop is CASKPGQSNEKLFF. The DNA for the CDR3 is TGTGCCAGTAAGCCGGGACAAAGTAATGAAAAACTGTTTTTT.

The chain has TRBV2 and TRBJ1-6; D gene ambiguous. The CDR3 has 14 amino acids. Germline V gene lookup returns CDR1 SNHLY and CDR2 FYNNEI. V was trimmed by 4 bases and J by 7 bases, leaving 11 bases between them. CDR3 bases: TGTGCCAGCAGTGCCACTAACCCCAATTCACCCCTCCACTTT. It codes for CASSATNPNSPLHF.

The chain carries TRBV3-1 (or the pseudogene TRBV3-2) and TRBJ2-7; D ambiguous. Trimming removed 3 bases from V and 5 bases from J, with 14 bases in between. There are 14 residues in the CDR3. Germline V lookup: CDR1 LGHDT, CDR2 YNNKEL (reference sequence). The CDR3 DNA reads as TGTGCCAGCAGCCAGCCGGGTTTTAATGACGAGCAGTACTTC. Translation gives CASSQPGFNDEQYF.

V gene TRBV10-3 combines with J gene TRBJ1-6; a weak D match, TRBD1 (5 bases). The germline V gene has CDR1 ENHRY and CDR2 SYGVKD. The CDR3 totals 17 residues. Between the trimmed V and J ends, which lost 2 bases and 5 bases, there was a span of 16 bases. The CDR3 nucleotides read TGTGCCATCAGTGAGGGGGTGGCTATGGGGCATAATTCACCCCTCCACTTT. This codes for CAISEGVAMGHNSPLHF.